A single sample gave rise to the 31 T cell receptor beta chains below, sequenced in a study of blood T cell repertoires in COVID-19 (TCRdb year 2020). The library came from the immunoSEQ multiplex PCR assay. TCRdb retrieved this table from immuneACCESS and kept in-frame rearrangements only. Not all clones are present; in checked studies, unresolved V genes account for under half, and no reason is known for the remainder. Within this sample are approximately 98,000 clones, with 82% of them counted one time only. Of the sample, 15% to 20% is held by the ten largest clones. Sequencing input: peripheral blood. The receptors here all came from a man older than 75 with acute or convalescent COVID-19.

The gene calls are TRBV19 and TRBJ1-2, with D possibly matching TRBD1 (6 bases). CDR3 length: 13 amino acids. Germline CDR1 reads LNHDA; CDR2 reads SQIVND (reference sequence). V was cut by 3 bases and J by 5 bases, with 10 bases left in between. Here the CDR3 DNA reads TGTGCCAGTAGTATGGGGGCCCTATATGGCTACACCTTC. This gives the protein CASSMGALYGYTF. The variable domain in full, completed from reference TRBV19 and TRBJ1-2, reads DGGITQSPKYLFRKEGQNVTLSCEQNLNHDAMYWYRQDPGQGLRLIYYSQIVNDFQKGDIAEGYSVSREKKESFPLTVTSAQKNPTAFYLCASSMGALYGYTFGSGTRLTVV.

This sequence joins TRBV6-5 and TRBJ2-7; no clear D gene. Trimming left V 4 bases short and J 1 base short, with 14 bases between. Looked up from germline, CDR1 is MNHEY and CDR2 is SVGAGI. This CDR3 has 15 residues. The CDR3 here is CASSSRLVSSYEQYF. DNA of the CDR3: TGTGCCAGCAGTTCTAGGCTTGTCTCGTCCTACGAGCAGTACTTC.

This chain uses TRBV7-2 with TRBJ2-1, with D perhaps matching TRBD2 (6 bases). The CDR3 sequence is 14 residues long. Germline values: CDR1 SGHTA, CDR2 FQGNSA. Trimming shortened V by 5 bases and J by 5 bases, and 13 bases separated the two germline ends. For the CDR3, the DNA is TGTGCCAGCAGCCCGGGGACTGTGCACAATGAGCAGTTCTTC. This translates into CASSPGTVHNEQFF. The entire variable domain, with the rest obtained from reference TRBV7-2 and TRBJ2-1, is as follows: GAGVSQSPSNKVTEKGKDVELRCDPISGHTALYWYRQSLGQGLEFLIYFQGNSAPDKSGLPSDRFSAERTGGSVSTLTIQRTQQEDSAVYLCASSPGTVHNEQFFGPGTRLTVL.

V and J are TRBV30 and TRBJ2-7, with TRBD1 identical over 7 bases. The CDR3 runs to 14 residues. Germline V CDR1 and CDR2: GTSNPN, SVGIG (reference sequence). With 3 bases clipped from V and 3 bases from J, the junction kept 8 bases outside the gene matches. The CDR3 DNA follows: TGTGCCTGGAGGGGACCCGACAGGGTCTACGAGCAGTACTTC. Residues: CAWRGPDRVYEQYF.

This chain uses TRBV18 with TRBJ2-7, with 13 bases identical to TRBD2. Germline CDR1 is KGHSH and CDR2 is LQKENI. V was pared by 3 bases and J by 7 bases, with 9 bases of the junction left unmatched. The CDR3 sequence is 16 residues long. The CDR3, as DNA: TGTGCCAGCTCACCGTGGACTAGCGGGAGCCCTTATGAGCAGTACTTC. Its protein product is CASSPWTSGSPYEQYF.

The sample holds a few counts of this clone. V gene TRBV7-2 combines with J gene TRBJ2-4; D gene unclear. Trimming shortened V by 4 bases and J by 4 bases, and 8 bases separated the two germline ends. Germline values: CDR1 SGHTA, CDR2 FQGNSA. The CDR3 spans 13 residues. The CDR3 DNA reads as TGTGCCAGCAGCTCCCCCGCGAAAAACATTCAGTACTTC. Its protein product is CASSSPAKNIQYF.

The chain has TRBV28 and TRBJ1-2, with a weak D call TRBD1 (5 bases). The CDR3 extends over 15 amino acids. With 4 bases removed from V and 4 bases from J, the gap between germline ends came to 16 bases. The germline CDR1 and CDR2 sequences are MDHEN and SYDVKM. CDR3 DNA sequence: TGTGCCAGCAGTTCGGACAAACATTGGGCCTATGGCTACACCTTC. It yields the protein CASSSDKHWAYGYTF.

This clone appeared a single time. The chain links TRBV2 to TRBJ1-3; a weak D match, TRBD1 (6 bases). V gave up 2 bases and J gave up 0 bases, with 11 bases separating them. CDR3 length: 16 residues. The germline gives CDR1 SNHLY, CDR2 FYNNEI. The CDR3 loop reads CASSESRTVSGNTIYF. The CDR3 DNA sequence: TGTGCCAGCAGTGAATCTAGGACAGTCTCTGGAAACACCATATATTTT. Full variable domain (remainder filled in from reference TRBV2 and TRBJ1-3): EPEVTQTPSHQVTQMGQEVILRCVPISNHLYFYWYRQILGQKVEFLVSFYNNEISEKSEIFDDQFSVERPDGSNFTLKIRSTKLEDSAMYFCASSESRTVSGNTIYFGEGSWLTVV.

V and J are TRBV27 and TRBJ1-3; TRBD1 matches 9 bases. From germline, CDR1 is MNHEY and CDR2 SMNVEV (reference sequence). V was clipped by 0 bases and J by 0 bases; unmatched bases: 6. This CDR3 comprises 18 residues. The DNA of the CDR3 is TGTGCCAGCAGTTTATCGGGACAGGGACAGGGCTCTGGAAACACCATATATTTT. As protein: CASSLSGQGQGSGNTIYF.

The chain joins TRBV7-9 to TRBJ1-1; D might be TRBD1 (5 bases). The CDR3 spans 15 residues. In germline, CDR1 is SEHNR, CDR2 FQNEAQ (reference sequence). The ends were cut back, 2 bases at V and 1 base at J, with 11 bases in the middle. CDR3 region: CASSLQGGENTEAFF. CDR3 DNA: TGTGCCAGCAGCTTACAGGGCGGTGAGAACACTGAAGCTTTCTTT.

The chain links TRBV5-1 to TRBJ2-7, with 10 bases that match TRBD2. The germline V gene encodes CDR1 SGHRS and CDR2 YFSETQ. The V gene end was trimmed by 4 bases and the J gene end by 4 bases; junction bases not matched to a gene: 8. The CDR3 contains 15 residues. Written as DNA, the CDR3 is TGCGCCAGCAGCAAATCTAGCGGGGGCGGTTACGAGCAGTACTTC. Translating it yields CASSKSSGGGYEQYF.

The chain couples TRBV6-2 or TRBV6-3 to TRBJ2-1; 7 bases are shared with TRBD2. Germline trimming cut 2 bases from V and 3 bases from J; bases unmatched to any gene: 13. The CDR3 spans 18 residues. The germline gives CDR1 MNHEY, CDR2 SVGEGT. CDR3 nucleotides: TGTGCCAGCAGTTACAAGGGCCCGACTAGCTATCTCTACAATGAGCAGTTCTTC. It yields the protein CASSYKGPTSYLYNEQFF.

This chain connects TRBV7-8 to TRBJ1-4, with 7 bases lining up with TRBD1. Germline CDR1 and CDR2: SGHVS and FQNEAQ. The junction had 5 bases not matched to a gene; V was cut back by 0 bases and J by 4 bases. The CDR3 sequence is 16 residues long. The DNA of the CDR3 is TGTGCCAGCAGCTTAGCAGGGGGACAGCTTAATGAAAAACTGTTTTTT. The encoded protein is CASSLAGGQLNEKLFF.

The V gene is TRBV6-5, the J gene TRBJ1-3; no clear D gene. Per germline, CDR1 MNHEY and CDR2 SVGAGI. Trimming pared 8 bases from V and 0 bases from J, leaving 5 bases between. CDR3 length: 12 amino acids. CDR3 loop: CASLYSGNTIYF. As DNA, the CDR3 is TGTGCCAGCCTCTACTCTGGAAACACCATATATTTT.

This rearrangement joins TRBV7-2 to TRBJ2-3; 7 nucleotides line up with TRBD1. Looked up from germline, CDR1 is SGHTA and CDR2 is FQGNSA. This CDR3 has 15 residues. J lost 3 bases, V lost 1 base, and 4 bases had no gene match. The CDR3 nucleotides are TGTGCCAGCAGCTTAGGGCAGGGGGTTACAGATACGCAGTATTTT. Residues: CASSLGQGVTDTQYF.

The rearrangement joins TRBV7-2 to TRBJ2-7, with TRBD2 identical over 15 bases. The CDR3 loop spans 15 amino acids. J gave up 3 bases and V 4 bases, and 1 base lay outside the gene matches. CDR1 and CDR2 from the germline V gene are SGHTA and FQGNSA. The CDR3 DNA reads TGTGCCAGCAGCTCGGGACTAGCGGGAGGCTACGAGCAGTACTTC. Its translation: CASSSGLAGGYEQYF.

This sequence joins TRBV9 and TRBJ2-3, with a tentative D call TRBD1 (5 bases). This CDR3 contains 15 residues. Germline assignment: CDR1 SGDLS and CDR2 YYNGEE. V lost 3 bases, J lost 0 bases, and 11 bases lay in between. CDR3 loop: CASSGQPKSTDTQYF. CDR3 coding DNA: TGTGCCAGCAGCGGACAGCCTAAAAGCACAGATACGCAGTATTTT.

In its sample, this clone was seen once. The chain joins TRBV7-8 to TRBJ1-1; D gene unclear. V lost 5 bases to trimming and J lost 1 base, with 26 bases between them. Germline CDR1 and CDR2: SGHVS and FQNEAQ. CDR3 length equals 19 residues. The CDR3 spells CASSVTQQRGREWNTEAFF. The CDR3 DNA follows: TGTGCCAGCAGCGTCACCCAACAGAGAGGGCGCGAGTGGAACACTGAAGCTTTCTTT.

The chain is built from TRBV27 and TRBJ1-2; a weak D match, TRBD1 (5 bases). V was cut by 6 bases and J by 1 base, with 9 bases left in between. The germline V gene encodes CDR1 MNHEY and CDR2 SMNVEV (reference sequence). The CDR3 runs 13 residues. CDR3 loop: CASRSRDNYGYTF. The DNA of the CDR3 is TGTGCCAGCAGAAGCAGGGATAACTATGGCTACACCTTC.

Of note for this clone: This likely comes from a read error, as the CDR3 has no conserved phenylalanine or tryptophan at its end. Because the CDR3's place on the DNA is in doubt, the DNA is left out and the CDR3 is given as listed by TCRdb. This sequence joins TRBV7-9 and TRBJ1-3; TRBD1 reflects the table's D call only, with no check against the DNA. The germline V gene encodes CDR1 SEHNR and CDR2 FQNEAQ (reference sequence). 12 amino acids form the CDR3, both terminal residues included. The CDR3 protein is CASSSTGADVLL.

This clone was observed a few times. The V and J genes are TRBV18 and TRBJ2-1; TRBD2 aligns across 14 bases. The CDR3 consists of 19 residues. V lost 3 bases, J lost 8 bases, and 15 bases stayed unmatched. CDR1 KGHSH and CDR2 LQKENI come from the germline V gene. This CDR3 reads CASSPIGLTSGRGMDEQFF. The CDR3 coding sequence is TGTGCCAGCTCACCGATCGGGTTGACTAGCGGGAGGGGAATGGATGAGCAGTTCTTC.

The rearrangement links TRBV30 to TRBJ2-2; 7 nucleotides line up with TRBD1. V gave up 8 bases and J gave up 7 bases; unmatched junction bases: 13. Germline CDR1 reads GTSNPN; CDR2 reads SVGIG (reference sequence). The CDR3 has 14 amino acids. The CDR3 coding sequence is TGTGCCGTTATTCCCCGGACAGGCCGCGGGGAGCTGTTTTTT. Protein product: CAVIPRTGRGELFF.

The rearrangement uses TRBV28 and TRBJ2-1; TRBD1 might be the D (5 bases). This CDR3 has 17 amino acids. V was shortened by 4 bases and J by 8 bases, with 24 bases between the two germline ends. Per the germline V gene, CDR1 is MDHEN and CDR2 is SYDVKM. The DNA for the CDR3 is TGTGCCAGCAGTTCAACACTCCGGACAATGGCCCCCGATGAGCAGTTCTTC. Translating it yields CASSSTLRTMAPDEQFF.

This clone was picked up one time. V and J are TRBV19 and TRBJ1-2; 9 bases map to TRBD1. This CDR3 is 13 amino acids long. V gave up 5 bases and J gave up 6 bases; unmatched junction bases: 4. Germline lookup yields CDR1 LNHDA and CDR2 SQIVND (reference sequence). CDR3 DNA: TGTGCCAGTAGTCAAAGGACAGGGGATGGCTACACCTTC. It translates to CASSQRTGDGYTF.

The CDR3 region has the DNA TGTGCATCCAGGGACTATGGCTACACCTTC. Amino acids: CASRDYGYTF. The chain couples TRBV10-3 to TRBJ1-2, with D possibly TRBD1 on 5 matching bases. The CDR3 contains 10 residues. The V gene's germline CDR1 is ENHRY and CDR2 SYGVKD.

V gene TRBV18 combines with J gene TRBJ1-4, with D perhaps TRBD1 (6 bases). CDR3 length: 16 amino acids. CDR1 KGHSH and CDR2 LQKENI come from the germline V gene. Between the trimmed V and J ends, which lost 2 bases and 0 bases, there was a span of 10 bases. The CDR3, as DNA: TGTGCCAGCTCACCAGCGAACAGGGCAACTAATGAAAAACTGTTTTTT. This gives the protein CASSPANRATNEKLFF.

V is TRBV27 and J is TRBJ2-7; no reliable D call. Trimming left V 4 bases short and J 0 bases short, with 13 bases between. This CDR3 comprises 15 residues. Looked up from germline, CDR1 is MNHEY and CDR2 is SMNVEV (reference sequence). The CDR3 sequence: CASSSSDWSSYEQYF. For the CDR3, the DNA is TGTGCCAGCAGTTCCTCTGACTGGAGCTCCTACGAGCAGTACTTC.

The rearrangement links TRBV11-2 to TRBJ2-5, with TRBD1 matching over 10 bases. Unmatched junction bases numbered 8, after V lost 5 bases and J lost 5 bases. The CDR3 consists of 15 residues. Germline V gives CDR1 SGHAT, CDR2 FQNNGV. CDR3 residues: CASSPPGQGRETQYF. DNA of the CDR3: TGTGCCAGCAGCCCTCCGGGACAGGGGCGCGAGACCCAGTACTTC.

The J gene is TRBJ2-7, the V gene TRBV6-2 or TRBV6-3; maybe TRBD2 (6 bases). The CDR3 covers 15 residues. Germline CDR1 reads MNHEY; CDR2 reads SVGEGT. Deletions cut 6 bases from V and 1 base from J, with 16 bases between. The DNA of the CDR3 is TGTGCCAGCAGCGCTCAGCGGGTAAAGTCCTACGAGCAGTACTTC. As protein: CASSAQRVKSYEQYF.

To note about this clone: This specimen includes other DNA sequences encoding the same CDR3. The chain carries TRBV12-3 or TRBV12-4 and TRBJ1-2; possibly TRBD1 for D (6 bases). This CDR3 is built from 13 residues. V gave up 6 bases and J gave up 1 base, with 9 bases separating them. CDR3 nucleotide sequence: TGTGCCAGCAGCTTACAGGGTAACTATGGCTACACCTTC. Amino acid sequence: CASSLQGNYGYTF.

This sequence joins TRBV5-1 and TRBJ2-1; 8 nucleotides agree with TRBD2. The germline gives CDR1 SGHRS, CDR2 YFSETQ. The CDR3 runs to 16 residues. The junction had 7 bases not matched to a gene; V was cut back by 3 bases and J by 2 bases. CDR3 loop: CASSSQGGGTYNEQFF. CDR3 bases: TGCGCCAGCAGCTCTCAAGGCGGGGGGACCTACAATGAGCAGTTCTTC.